The clone carrying this T cell receptor beta chain was recorded many times. Its antigen is not identified. The method for making cDNA was 5'RACE, and it used 10-nucleotide random UMIs. Using its own MiXCR run on the 5' RACE reads, TCRdb lists one record per CDR3 protein. The sample lists fewer than 110,000 distinct CDR3 sequences, 10% to 11% occurring once. In germline, CDR1 is KGHSH, CDR2 LQKENI. V lost 0 bases, J lost 2 bases, and 10 bases lay in between. The CDR3 totals 15 residues. This record comes from a study of neurological immune-mediated disorders. General study points: Patients with HTLV-1-associated myelopathy had the highest level of TCR clonal expansion, whereas patients with multiple sclerosis had the lowest level, falling beneath the level found in healthy controls.

Regarding time point: longitudinal time-point 3. The unsorted libraries were produced from 2 million PBMCs held at -80 C. This rearrangement joins TRBV18 to TRBJ1-2; perhaps TRBD1 as D (5 bases). The TCR was taken from a female donor with HTLV-1-associated myelopathy (HAM/TSP). Sequenced sample: PBMCs. This CDR3 is CASSPPSKGNYGYTF. In DNA, the CDR3 is TGTGCCAGCTCACCACCCTCGAAGGGGAACTATGGCTACACCTTC.